This paragraph covers one T cell receptor (beta chain) sequence. The CDR3 extends over 16 amino acids. The V gene's germline CDR1 is MDHEN and CDR2 SYDVKM. Trimming took 5 bases from V and 2 from J; bases not matched to a gene: 8. The entry originates in a study of blood T cell repertoires in COVID-19. About the research overall: Whether acute or convalescent, the COVID-19 samples came from the United States, Italy and Spain.

Donors in Cohort 3 counted as recovered after two negative PCRs, clearance, or symptom resolution. Profiling relied on immunoSEQ multiplex PCR, and the TCRdb table lists in-frame clones only, not all of them. The repertoire holds some 200,000 clones, with roughly 82% as singletons. The sequencing sample was made of PBMCs or T cells enriched from blood (not recorded which). This sequence originates from a man aged 40-50 years who had recovered from COVID-19. The rearrangement uses TRBV28 and TRBJ1-5, with 8 positions matching TRBD1. This CDR3 is CASSTGQAGGNQPQHF. The CDR3 DNA reads as TGTGCCAGCAGTACGGGACAGGCTGGAGGCAATCAGCCCCAGCATTTT.